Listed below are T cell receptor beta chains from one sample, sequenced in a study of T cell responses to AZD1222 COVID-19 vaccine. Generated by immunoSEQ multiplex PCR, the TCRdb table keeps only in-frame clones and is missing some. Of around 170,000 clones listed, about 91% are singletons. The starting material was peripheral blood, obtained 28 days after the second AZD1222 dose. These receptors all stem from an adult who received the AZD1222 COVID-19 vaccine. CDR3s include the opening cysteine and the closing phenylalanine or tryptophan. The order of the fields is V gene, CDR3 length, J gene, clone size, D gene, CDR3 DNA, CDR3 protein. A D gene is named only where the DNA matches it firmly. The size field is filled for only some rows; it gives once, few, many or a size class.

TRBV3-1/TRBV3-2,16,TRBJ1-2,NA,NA,TGTGCCAGCAGCCGCAATTCCAGGGCCGCGTACTATGGCTACACCTTC,CASSRNSRAAYYGYTF
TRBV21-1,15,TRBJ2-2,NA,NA,TGTGCCAGCCCGGCAGGGGTGGGCGACACCGGGGAGCTGTTTTTT,CASPAGVGDTGELFF
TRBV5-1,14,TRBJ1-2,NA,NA,TGCGCCAGCGCCCCTTCGGGATCAGGGAAAAGCTACACCTTC,CASAPSGSGKSYTF
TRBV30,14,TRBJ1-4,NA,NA,TGTGCCTGGAGTGTACAGTCAGCTAATGAAAAACTGTTTTTT,CAWSVQSANEKLFF
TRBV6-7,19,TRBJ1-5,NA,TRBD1,TGTGCCAGCAGTTACTCGGGTGCGGTGGTCGCCAGGGGGCATCAGCCCCAGCATTTT,CASSYSGAVVARGHQPQHF
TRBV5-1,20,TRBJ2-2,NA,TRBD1,TGCGCCAGCACTTACAGGGCGACAGGGGGCAGAGCGGGGGCCCCCGGGGAGCTGTTTTTT,CASTYRATGGRAGAPGELFF
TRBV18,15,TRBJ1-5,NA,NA,TGTGCCAGCTCACCTTTATTCGGTCCAAATCAGCCCCAGCATTTT,CASSPLFGPNQPQHF
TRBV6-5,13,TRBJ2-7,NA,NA,TGTGCCAGCAGGGCCGAGAGCTCCTACGAGCAGTACTTC,CASRAESSYEQYF
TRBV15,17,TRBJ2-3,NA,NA,TGTGCCACCAGCAGAGATATAGTCGGGGCTAGGACAGATACGCAGTATTTT,CATSRDIVGARTDTQYF
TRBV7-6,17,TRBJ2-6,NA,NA,TGTGCCAGCAGCTTAGCGGGTCCGGGGACCGGGGCCAACGTCCTGACTTTC,CASSLAGPGTGANVLTF
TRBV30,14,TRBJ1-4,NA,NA,TGTGCCTGGAGTGCCGGGGGGTGGGATGAAAAACTGTTTTTT,CAWSAGGWDEKLFF
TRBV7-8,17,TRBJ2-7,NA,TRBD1,TGTGCCAGCAGCACCTCGGGCGGGACAGGGACTACCTACGAGCAGTACTTC,CASSTSGGTGTTYEQYF
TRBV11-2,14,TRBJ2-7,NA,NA,TGTGCCAGCAGCCCAACAGGGATCGTGGGTAAGCAGTACTTC,CASSPTGIVGKQYF
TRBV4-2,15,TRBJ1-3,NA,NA,TGTGCCAGCAGCCAAGATGGGGGCTTCGAAGACACCATATATTTT,CASSQDGGFEDTIYF
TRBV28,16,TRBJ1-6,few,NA,TGTGCCAGCAGTGGACAAAGGGGCTCCTATAATTCACCCCTCCACTTT,CASSGQRGSYNSPLHF
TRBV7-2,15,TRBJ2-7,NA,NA,TGTGCCAGCAGCTTAGGCAGGGGGGCCGCCTACGAGCAGTACTTC,CASSLGRGAAYEQYF
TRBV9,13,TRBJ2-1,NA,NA,TGTGCCAGCAGCGTAGCACCAGGCAATGAGCAGTTCTTC,CASSVAPGNEQFF
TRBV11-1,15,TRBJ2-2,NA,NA,TGTGCCAGCAGCCGTGCTGGGGGGGCCACCGGGGAGCTGTTTTTT,CASSRAGGATGELFF
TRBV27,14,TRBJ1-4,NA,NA,TGTGCCAGCAGTTTAGGGCAGTATAATGAAAAACTGTTTTTT,CASSLGQYNEKLFF
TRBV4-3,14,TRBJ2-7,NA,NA,TGCGCCAGCAGCCTACGGGACGGGGACTACGAGCAGTACTTC,CASSLRDGDYEQYF
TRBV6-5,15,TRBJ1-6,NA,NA,TGTGCCAGCAGGGCAGGGAGCTCCTATAATTCACCCCTCCACTTT,CASRAGSSYNSPLHF
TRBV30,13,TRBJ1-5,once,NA,TGTGCCTGCGCACAGTCAGACAATCAGCCCCAGCATTTT,CACAQSDNQPQHF
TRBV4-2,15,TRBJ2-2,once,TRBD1,TGTGCCAGCAGCCAAGGCGGACAGGCCCTCGGGGAGCTGTTTTTT,CASSQGGQALGELFF
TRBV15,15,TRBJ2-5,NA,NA,TGTGCCACCAGCAGAGATCGTAGCGCCAAAGAGACCCAGTACTTC,CATSRDRSAKETQYF
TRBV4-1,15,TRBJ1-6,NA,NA,TGCGCCAGCAGCCAAGTGGGCCCCTCGGGTTCACCCCTCCACTTT,CASSQVGPSGSPLHF
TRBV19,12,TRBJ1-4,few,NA,TGTGCCAGTACCACTGGGGCATATGGACTGTTTTTT,CASTTGAYGLFF
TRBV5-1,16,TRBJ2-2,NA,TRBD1,TGCGCCAGCAGCTTGGATTTCTGGGGACAGGGCGGGGAGCTGTTTTTT,CASSLDFWGQGGELFF
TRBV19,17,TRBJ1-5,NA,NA,TGTGCCAGTAGTCCGGGTACCATCGGACTCCGTGATCAGCCCCAGCATTTT,CASSPGTIGLRDQPQHF
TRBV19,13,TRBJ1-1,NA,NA,TGTGCCAGTAGTCAGGACAAGAACACTGAAGCTTTCTTT,CASSQDKNTEAFF
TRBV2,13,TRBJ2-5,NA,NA,TGTGCCAGCACGGGCGACAGCCAAGAGACCCAGTACTTC,CASTGDSQETQYF
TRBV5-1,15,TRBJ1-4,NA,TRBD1,TGCGCCAGCGGATCGACAGGGGCCCTTAATGAAAAACTGTTTTTT,CASGSTGALNEKLFF
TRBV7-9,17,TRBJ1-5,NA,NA,TGTGCCAGCAGCTTAGGACCAGGGTTGGGTAGCAATCAGCCCCAGCATTTT,CASSLGPGLGSNQPQHF
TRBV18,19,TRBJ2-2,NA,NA,TGTGCCAGCTCACCGAATGTCGGAGGGGGCGATTTACGAACCGGGGAGCTGTTTTTT,CASSPNVGGGDLRTGELFF
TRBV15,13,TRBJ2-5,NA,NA,TGTGCCACCAGCAGAGGAGCGGTTGAGACCCAGTACTTC,CATSRGAVETQYF
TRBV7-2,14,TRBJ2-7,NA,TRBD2,TGTGCCAGCAGCCCCGGACTAGCGGGGGGAAGGCAGTACTTC,CASSPGLAGGRQYF
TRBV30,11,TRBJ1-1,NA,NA,TGTGCCTGGAGTCCCCGATCTGAAGCTTTCTTT,CAWSPRSEAFF
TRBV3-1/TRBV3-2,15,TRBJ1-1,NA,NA,TGTGCCAGCAGCCAAGTGCCGGGGCAGGAACCTGAAGCTTTCTTT,CASSQVPGQEPEAFF
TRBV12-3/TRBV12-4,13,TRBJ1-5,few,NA,TGTGCCAGCAGTTTCAGCCCCAATCAGCCCCAGCATTTT,CASSFSPNQPQHF
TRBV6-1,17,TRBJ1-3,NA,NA,TGTGCCAGCAGTGAACTATCTAGGGGGAGCTCTGGAAACACCATATATTTT,CASSELSRGSSGNTIYF
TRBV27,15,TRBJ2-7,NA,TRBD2,TGTGCCAGCAGTTTAAGCGCTAGCGGGGCCAGCGGGCAGTACTTC,CASSLSASGASGQYF
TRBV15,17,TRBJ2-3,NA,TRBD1,TGTGCCACCAGCAGAGATCTGGGACAGGGGTCTCAGAATACGCAGTATTTT,CATSRDLGQGSQNTQYF
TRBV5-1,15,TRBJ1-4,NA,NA,TGCGCCAGCAGCTTGGATTGGGGGCTAAATGAAAAACTGTTTTTT,CASSLDWGLNEKLFF
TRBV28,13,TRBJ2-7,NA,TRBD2,TGTGCCAGCGCAGCGGGGGGGCGTTACGAGCAGTACTTC,CASAAGGRYEQYF
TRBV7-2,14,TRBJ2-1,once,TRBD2,TGTGCCAGCAGCTCCCCGGGACTAGGCTATGAGCAGTTCTTC,CASSSPGLGYEQFF
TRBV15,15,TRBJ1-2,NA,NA,TGTGCCACCAGCACAGGGGCACCTACTTTCTATGGCTACACCTTC,CATSTGAPTFYGYTF
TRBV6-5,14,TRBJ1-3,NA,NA,TGTGCCAGCATCTCTACAGGGTCTGGAAACACCATATATTTT,CASISTGSGNTIYF
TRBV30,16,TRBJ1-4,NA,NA,TGTGCCTGGAGTTCAGGGGCCGGCATGACTAATGAAAAACTGTTTTTT,CAWSSGAGMTNEKLFF
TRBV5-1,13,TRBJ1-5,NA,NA,TGCGCCAGCAGCCTCCATATCAATCAGCCCCAGCATTTT,CASSLHINQPQHF
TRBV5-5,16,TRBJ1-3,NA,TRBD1,TGTGCCAGCAGCTTGGCCGACAGGGGGCCCGTAAACACCATATATTTT,CASSLADRGPVNTIYF
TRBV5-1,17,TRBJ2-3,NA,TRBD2,TGCGCCAGCAGCTTGTCAGGGACTAGCTTTGGGGCAGATACGCAGTATTTT,CASSLSGTSFGADTQYF
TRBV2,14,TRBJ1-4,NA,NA,TGTGCCAGCAGTGAAGCACAGGGAACAGAAAAACTGTTTTTT,CASSEAQGTEKLFF
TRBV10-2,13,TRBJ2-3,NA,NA,TGCGCCAGCAGTGAACTAGCCCCAGATACGCAGTATTTT,CASSELAPDTQYF
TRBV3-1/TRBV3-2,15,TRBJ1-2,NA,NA,TGTGCCAGAGGGGGGCGGGGTCTTTCTAACTATGGCTACACCTTC,CARGGRGLSNYGYTF
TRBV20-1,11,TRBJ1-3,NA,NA,TGCAGTGCTAGATCTGGAAACACCATATATTTT,CSARSGNTIYF
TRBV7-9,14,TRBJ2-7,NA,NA,TGTGCCAGCAGCTTATCGGAGTTAACCTACGAGCAGTACTTC,CASSLSELTYEQYF
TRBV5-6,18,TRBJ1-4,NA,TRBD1,TGTGCCAGCAGTAGCGCGATGAACCCCACAGGGGCTAATGAAAAACTGTTTTTT,CASSSAMNPTGANEKLFF
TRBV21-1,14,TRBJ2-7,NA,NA,TGTGCCAGCAGCAAAGCGCGGGGAACCGACGAGCAGTACTTC,CASSKARGTDEQYF